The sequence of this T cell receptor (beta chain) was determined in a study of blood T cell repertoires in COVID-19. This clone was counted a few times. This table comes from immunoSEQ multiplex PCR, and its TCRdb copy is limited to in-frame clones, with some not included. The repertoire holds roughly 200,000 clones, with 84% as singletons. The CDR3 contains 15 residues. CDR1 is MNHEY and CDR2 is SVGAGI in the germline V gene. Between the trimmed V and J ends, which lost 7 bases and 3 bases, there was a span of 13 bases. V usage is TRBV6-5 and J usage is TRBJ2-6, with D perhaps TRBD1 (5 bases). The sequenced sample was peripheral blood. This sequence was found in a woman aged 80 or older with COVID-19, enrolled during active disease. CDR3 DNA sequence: TGTGCCAGCAAGGTCTGGGGCGGTGGGGCCAACGTCCTGACTTTC. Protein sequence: CASKVWGGGANVLTF.